These 20 T cell receptor beta chains were sequenced from one sample in a study of neoadjuvant anti-PD-1 for oral cavity cancer. Here immunoSEQ multiplex PCR was the method, and the copy in TCRdb shows in-frame clones only, minus some. This sample has 15,000 or so clones, with approximately 70% found just once. The specimen comprised PBMCs, sampled before nivolumab (anti-PD-1) treatment. All receptors come from a person aged 40 to 85 with oral cavity squamous cell carcinoma.

By sample share, this clone is medium-sized. The rearrangement joins TRBV9 to TRBJ1-1, with TRBD1 as a possible D gene (5 bases). This CDR3 contains 15 residues. The V end lost 0 bases, the J end lost 2 bases, and 11 bases lay between the germline ends. The germline V gene encodes CDR1 SGDLS and CDR2 YYNGEE. CDR3 loop: CASSVDSGGNTEAFF. The CDR3 nucleotides are TGTGCCAGCAGCGTAGACTCCGGGGGTAACACTGAAGCTTTCTTT.

This rearrangement joins TRBV28 to TRBJ1-2, with a possible D match to TRBD1 (5 bases). The CDR3 consists of 16 residues. CDR1 and CDR2 from the germline V gene are MDHEN and SYDVKM. V lost 5 bases and J 2 bases, leaving 18 bases between the germline ends. DNA for the CDR3: TGTGCCAGCAGTCCCGGGACTGCCGCCTTCAACTATGGCTACACCTTC. As protein: CASSPGTAAFNYGYTF.

A remark on this clone: One end of the junction fails to match germline, which may point to a read error. The J gene is TRBJ1-2, the V gene TRBV11-2; D might be TRBD1 (5 bases). Germline V gene data show CDR1 as SGHAT and CDR2 as FQNNGV. The CDR3 spans 17 residues. Here the CDR3 reads CASTPLGLGDRYYGYTF. For the CDR3, the DNA is TGTGCCAGCACACCCTTAGGTTTGGGGGATAGGTACTACGGCTACACCTTC.

The chain couples TRBV28 to TRBJ2-5; unclear D gene. V was pared by 6 bases and J by 4 bases, with 12 bases between. This CDR3 comprises 13 residues. Germline CDR1 reads MDHEN; CDR2 reads SYDVKM. The CDR3 loop is CASSPLAGETQYF. CDR3 bases: TGTGCCAGCAGCCCTCTGGCAGGAGAGACCCAGTACTTC.

This clone was counted only a few times. The V call is TRBV19, the J call TRBJ2-1; no firm D call. Trimming shortened V by 5 bases and J by 1 base, and 9 bases separated the two germline ends. In germline, CDR1 is LNHDA, CDR2 SQIVND (reference sequence). The length of the CDR3 is 14 residues. CDR3 region: CASSFSESYNEQFF. CDR3 sequence (DNA): TGTGCCAGTAGTTTTTCTGAATCCTACAATGAGCAGTTCTTC.

The chain carries TRBV5-1 and TRBJ1-2, with TRBD1 matching over 9 bases. Germline CDR1 reads SGHRS; CDR2 reads YFSETQ. The CDR3 runs to 15 residues. V trimming: 0 bases; J trimming: 7 bases; junction bases outside the gene matches: 7. The CDR3 DNA reads as TGCGCCAGCAGCTTGGAAGGACAGGGGTTCGGTGGCTACACCTTC. Its protein product is CASSLEGQGFGGYTF.

The CDR3 here is CASSGQPQETQYF. The CDR3 DNA follows: TGTGCCAGCTCAGGACAGCCCCAAGAGACCCAGTACTTC. The chain recombines TRBV6-1 with TRBJ2-5, with D possibly being TRBD1 (6 bases). This CDR3 has 13 amino acids. The V and J ends lost 8 bases and 1 base respectively, with 11 bases between them. Germline V CDR1 and CDR2: MNHNS, SASEGT.

V usage is TRBV5-1 and J usage is TRBJ1-1; D is uncertain. The CDR3 has 14 residues. The V end lost 1 base, the J end lost 1 base, and 8 bases lay between the germline ends. Germline V gene sequence: CDR1 SGHRS, CDR2 YFSETQ. The CDR3 region has the DNA TGCGCCAGCAGCTTGAACACGGGGAACACTGAAGCTTTCTTT. Protein: CASSLNTGNTEAFF. Combining the CDR3 with reference TRBV5-1 and TRBJ1-1 gives the whole variable domain KAGVTQTPRYLIKTRGQQVTLSCSPISGHRSVSWYQQTPGQGLQFLFEYFSETQRNKGNFPGRFSGRQFSNSRSEMNVSTLELGDSALYLCASSLNTGNTEAFFGQGTRLTVV.

This chain joins TRBV10-3 and TRBJ2-7; D may be TRBD2 (6 bases). Per germline, CDR1 ENHRY and CDR2 SYGVKD. V was cut by 2 bases and J by 6 bases, with 8 bases left in between. The CDR3 consists of 12 residues. CDR3: CAISEGSGEQYF. DNA for the CDR3: TGTGCCATCAGTGAGGGTAGCGGCGAGCAGTACTTC.

This clone was observed once. The chain has TRBV5-6 and TRBJ2-2; TRBD2 agrees at 7 bases. The CDR3 is 15 amino acids. CDR1 and CDR2 from the germline V gene are SGHDT and YYEEEE. Unmatched junction bases numbered 9, after V lost 4 bases and J lost 6 bases. The CDR3 DNA sequence: TGTGCCAGCAGCCGACTAGCCCAGGGTTCCGGGGAGCTGTTTTTT. Protein: CASSRLAQGSGELFF.

The rearrangement uses TRBV11-2 and TRBJ1-1, with 11 nucleotides matching TRBD1. Germline CDR1 is SGHAT and CDR2 is FQNNGV. The V and J ends lost 4 bases and 6 bases, in that order; junction bases with no gene match: 7. The CDR3 runs 15 residues. CDR3 sequence (DNA): TGTGCCAGCAGCTCACGGACAGGGGGCGTCGCTGAAGCTTTCTTT. It is translated as CASSSRTGGVAEAFF.

The J gene is TRBJ2-2, the V gene TRBV29-1; D is undetermined. Trimming shortened V by 6 bases and J by 1 base, and 12 bases separated the two germline ends. Germline loops: CDR1 SQVTM, CDR2 ANQGSEA. This CDR3 is 14 amino acids long. DNA for the CDR3: TGCAGCGTCCCCAGTCCCAAGAACACCGGGGAGCTGTTTTTT. Encoded protein: CSVPSPKNTGELFF.

The sample holds a few counts of this clone. V and J are TRBV6-5 and TRBJ2-3; D remains ambiguous. With 6 bases removed from V and 0 bases from J, the gap between germline ends came to 13 bases. The CDR3 is 15 amino acids. The germline CDR1 and CDR2 sequences are MNHEY and SVGAGI. CDR3 in DNA: TGTGCCAGCAGCCGAACCGGGTTTAGCACAGATACGCAGTATTTT. Its translation is CASSRTGFSTDTQYF.

This chain uses TRBV6-5 with TRBJ1-1; tentatively, D is TRBD1 (6 bases). This CDR3 region has 15 residues. V lost 0 bases, J lost 1 base, and 9 bases lay in between. CDR1 is MNHEY and CDR2 is SVGAGI in the germline V gene. The CDR3 region is CASSYSRDTNTEAFF. CDR3 in DNA: TGTGCCAGCAGTTACTCCCGGGACACGAACACTGAAGCTTTCTTT.

The chain links TRBV27 to TRBJ2-2; no clear D. CDR1 is MNHEY, CDR2 SMNVEV, per germline (reference sequence). V was shortened by 10 bases and J by 4 bases, with 16 bases between the two germline ends. The CDR3 spans 14 residues. CDR3 region: CATLPLGPTGELFF. DNA of the CDR3: TGTGCCACCTTGCCTCTCGGACCCACCGGGGAGCTGTTTTTT.

The chain couples TRBV30 to TRBJ2-1; 12 bases are a match to TRBD2. The germline V gene has CDR1 GTSNPN and CDR2 SVGIG (reference sequence). After removal of 6 bases from V and 9 bases from J, the junction contained 3 bases not matched to a gene. The CDR3 runs to 12 residues. DNA for the CDR3: TGTGCCTGCGGACTAGCGGGACGTGAGCAGTTCTTC. This translates into CACGLAGREQFF.

The J gene is TRBJ2-1, the V gene TRBV14; 13 nucleotides agree with TRBD2. The trim removed 4 bases at V and 4 bases at J, leaving 4 bases unmatched. Germline V CDR1 and CDR2: SGHDN, FVKESK. The length of the CDR3 is 16 residues. CDR3 amino acids: CASSPGTSGIYNEQFF. CDR3 DNA sequence: TGTGCCAGCAGCCCTGGGACTAGCGGGATTTACAATGAGCAGTTCTTC.

This clone was seen just once. V usage is TRBV10-3 and J usage is TRBJ1-3; D uncertain. Germline lookup yields CDR1 ENHRY and CDR2 SYGVKD. The V and J ends lost 4 bases and 9 bases respectively, with 10 bases between them. The CDR3 length is 12 residues. This CDR3 reads CAISAGSGTIYF. CDR3 DNA: TGTGCCATCAGTGCCGGTAGCGGCACCATATATTTT.

The rearrangement uses TRBV6-5 and TRBJ2-2; D unclear. V was clipped by 7 bases and J by 5 bases, with 14 bases between them. CDR1 MNHEY and CDR2 SVGAGI come from the germline V gene. The CDR3 loop spans 14 amino acids. The CDR3 loop is CASTTIVGTGELFF. The DNA of the CDR3 is TGTGCCAGCACCACTATCGTGGGGACCGGGGAGCTGTTTTTT.

This chain connects TRBV4-1 to TRBJ2-1; no clear D. CDR1 and CDR2 from the germline V gene are MGHRA and YSYEKL. With 1 base removed from V and 12 bases from J, the gap between germline ends came to 10 bases. This CDR3 region has 12 residues. CDR3 sequence reads: CASSQGGYGQFF. DNA for the CDR3: TGCGCCAGCAGCCAAGGGGGATATGGGCAGTTCTTC.